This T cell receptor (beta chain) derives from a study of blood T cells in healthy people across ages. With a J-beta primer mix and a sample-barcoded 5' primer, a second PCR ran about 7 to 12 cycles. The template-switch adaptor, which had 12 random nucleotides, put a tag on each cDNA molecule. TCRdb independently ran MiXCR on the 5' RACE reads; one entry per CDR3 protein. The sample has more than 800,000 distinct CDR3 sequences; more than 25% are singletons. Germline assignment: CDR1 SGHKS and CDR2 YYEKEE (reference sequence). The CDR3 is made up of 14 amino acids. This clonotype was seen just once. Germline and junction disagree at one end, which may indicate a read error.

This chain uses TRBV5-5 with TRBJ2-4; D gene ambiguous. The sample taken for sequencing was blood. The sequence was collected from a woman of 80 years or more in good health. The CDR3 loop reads CASSLSVAKNIRYF. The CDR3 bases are TGTGCCAGCAGTCTTAGTGTAGCCAAAAACATTCGGTACTTC.